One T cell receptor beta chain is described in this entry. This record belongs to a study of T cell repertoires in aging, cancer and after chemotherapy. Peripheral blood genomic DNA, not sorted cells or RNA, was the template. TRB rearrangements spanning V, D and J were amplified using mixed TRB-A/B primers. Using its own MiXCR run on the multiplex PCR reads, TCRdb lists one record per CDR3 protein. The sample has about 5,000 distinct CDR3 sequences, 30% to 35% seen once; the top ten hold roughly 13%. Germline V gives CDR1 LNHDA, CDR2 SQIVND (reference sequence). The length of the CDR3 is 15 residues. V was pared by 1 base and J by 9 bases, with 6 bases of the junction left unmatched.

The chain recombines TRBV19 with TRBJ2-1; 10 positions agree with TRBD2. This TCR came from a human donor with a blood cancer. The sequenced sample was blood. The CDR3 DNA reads TGTGCCAGTAGTATAGGGGCTAGCGGGGGTGGTGAGCAGTTCTTC. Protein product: CASSIGASGGGEQFF.